Listed below are T cell receptor beta chains from one sample, sequenced in a study of blood T cell repertoires in COVID-19. Sequenced by immunoSEQ multiplex PCR; TCRdb stores in-frame clones only, minus some. Of approximately 150,000 clones in the sample, around 79% were seen once. Input material: peripheral blood. All receptors come from a woman aged 55 to 70 with COVID-19, enrolled during active disease. Both conserved end residues are part of each CDR3. A D gene is named only where the DNA matches it firmly. Some rows have no size entry. The others give once, few or many, or a class for an expanded clone.

15,TRBJ2-5,.,TRBV29-1,TRBD2,CSVEGVAGALETQYF,TGCAGCGTTGAAGGGGTAGCGGGGGCGCTTGAGACCCAGTACTTC
12,TRBJ1-5,few,TRBV20-1,.,CSASGTNQPQHF,TGCAGTGCTAGTGGGACAAATCAGCCCCAGCATTTT
15,TRBJ2-7,once,TRBV7-2,TRBD2,CASSRASGRTHEQYF,TGTGCCAGCAGTCGCGCTAGCGGGAGGACCCACGAGCAGTACTTC
13,TRBJ1-2,few,TRBV7-9,.,CASSLSQNYGYTF,TGTGCCAGCAGCTTAAGTCAGAACTATGGCTACACCTTC
19,TRBJ2-2,once,TRBV4-1,TRBD2,CASSQVSGTSGANTGELFF,TGCGCCAGCAGCCAAGTATCCGGGACTAGCGGGGCGAACACCGGGGAGCTGTTTTTT
14,TRBJ2-2,once,TRBV4-3,TRBD1,CASSQGQGHGELFF,TGCGCCAGCAGCCAGGGACAGGGTCACGGGGAGCTGTTTTTT
16,TRBJ1-2,.,TRBV29-1,TRBD1,CSVPRSGTGVVGGYTF,TGCAGCGTTCCACGTTCCGGGACAGGGGTAGTCGGTGGCTACACCTTC
14,TRBJ1-2,.,TRBV5-1,.,CASSPDTGIYGYTF,TGCGCCAGCAGCCCCGATACAGGGATCTATGGCTACACCTTC
15,TRBJ2-7,.,TRBV11-2,.,CASSLGSGPFYEQYF,TGTGCCAGCAGCTTAGGAAGCGGTCCCTTCTACGAGCAGTACTTC
14,TRBJ1-1,.,TRBV6-5,.,CASSYLPGSSEAFF,TGTGCCAGCAGTTACTTACCAGGGTCTTCTGAAGCTTTCTTT
16,TRBJ2-7,.,TRBV19,TRBD1,CASGDPGQGSSYEQYF,TGTGCCAGTGGTGATCCGGGACAGGGGAGCTCCTACGAGCAGTACTTC
15,TRBJ1-4,.,TRBV5-6,.,CASSFSGSGNEKLFF,TGTGCCAGCAGCTTTTCTGGGTCGGGGAATGAAAAACTGTTTTTT
15,TRBJ1-2,.,TRBV9,.,CASSVDPNGDYGYTF,TGTGCCAGCAGCGTAGACCCAAACGGGGACTATGGCTACACCTTC
14,TRBJ2-2,few,TRBV2,.,CASSEHTLTGELFF,TGTGCCAGCAGTGAGCATACTCTCACCGGGGAGCTGTTTTTT
11,TRBJ1-2,.,TRBV29-1,.,CSVHSNYGYTF,TGCAGCGTTCACAGCAACTATGGCTACACCTTC
15,TRBJ1-5,.,TRBV6-5,.,CASSYEGVANQPQHF,TGTGCCAGCAGTTACGAGGGTGTGGCAAATCAGCCCCAGCATTTT
15,TRBJ2-1,.,TRBV7-2,.,CASSLRQGGNNEQFF,TGTGCCAGCAGCTTGAGGCAGGGGGGAAACAATGAGCAGTTCTTC
14,TRBJ2-7,.,TRBV6-6,TRBD1,CASSRRDSSYEQYF,TGTGCCAGCAGTCGCCGGGACAGCTCCTACGAGCAGTACTTC
13,TRBJ1-1,few,TRBV6-4,.,CASSAFRDTEAFF,TGTGCCAGCAGTGCCTTCAGGGACACTGAAGCTTTCTTT
18,TRBJ2-1,.,TRBV10-2,TRBD2,CASSGPGLAGVLGDEQFF,TGCGCCAGCAGTGGACCGGGACTAGCGGGAGTACTTGGGGATGAGCAGTTCTTC
13,TRBJ1-5,.,TRBV6-6,.,CASSPYSNQPQHF,TGTGCCAGCAGTCCGTATAGCAATCAGCCCCAGCATTTT
13,TRBJ2-3,.,TRBV9,.,CASSVMSTDTQYF,TGTGCCAGCAGCGTTATGAGCACAGATACGCAGTATTTT
17,TRBJ1-4,.,TRBV6-2/TRBV6-3,TRBD1,CASSTSSGGDRSEKLFF,TGTGCCAGCAGTACTTCCTCCGGCGGGGACAGGAGTGAAAAACTGTTTTTT
16,TRBJ2-7,.,TRBV7-9,TRBD2,CASSLAMVAGTDEQYF,TGTGCCAGCAGCTTAGCGATGGTAGCGGGGACCGACGAGCAGTACTTC
15,TRBJ2-1,.,TRBV9,.,CASGGIRDRANEQFF,TGTGCCAGCGGGGGGATAAGAGACAGAGCCAATGAGCAGTTCTTC
13,TRBJ1-1,few,TRBV5-4,.,CASSYKMNTEAFF,TGTGCCAGCAGCTACAAGATGAACACTGAAGCTTTCTTT
15,TRBJ2-3,.,TRBV27,.,CASSLQGPRTDTQYF,TGTGCCAGCAGTTTACAGGGGCCCCGCACAGATACGCAGTATTTT
16,TRBJ1-1,.,TRBV5-5,TRBD1,CASSLAGKGAGTEAFF,TGTGCCAGCAGCTTGGCCGGTAAGGGGGCGGGAACTGAAGCTTTCTTT
16,TRBJ2-3,once,TRBV4-1,TRBD2,CASSQEASGSTDTQYF,TGCGCCAGCAGCCAAGAGGCTAGCGGGAGCACAGATACGCAGTATTTT
16,TRBJ2-1,.,TRBV6-1,TRBD2,CASSGLAGGGPNEQFF,TGTGCCAGCAGTGGCCTGGCGGGAGGGGGCCCTAATGAGCAGTTCTTC
16,TRBJ1-4,few,TRBV7-9,.,CASSSPGGTTNEKLFF,TGTGCCAGCAGCTCACCGGGGGGCACAACTAATGAAAAACTGTTTTTT
19,TRBJ2-3,.,TRBV5-6,TRBD2,CASSPGTSGGLPFTDTQYF,TGTGCCAGCAGCCCGGGGACTAGCGGGGGCTTACCCTTCACAGATACGCAGTATTTT
16,TRBJ2-2,.,TRBV5-4,TRBD2,CASSLGDYPVTGELFF,TGTGCCAGCAGCTTGGGGGACTACCCAGTCACCGGGGAGCTGTTTTTT
15,TRBJ1-3,.,TRBV29-1,.,CSVEKASGYDNTIYF,TGCAGCGTTGAAAAAGCGTCAGGGTATGACAACACCATATATTTT
13,TRBJ1-1,.,TRBV28,.,CASLFGTSNKAFF,TGTGCCAGCCTCTTCGGGACAAGCAATAAAGCTTTCTTT
15,TRBJ2-3,.,TRBV5-1,TRBD1,CASSLAGQGPDTQYF,TGCGCCAGCAGCTTGGCGGGACAGGGGCCAGATACGCAGTATTTT
13,TRBJ2-2,.,TRBV6-6,TRBD2,CASTGGSPGELFF,TGTGCCAGCACCGGCGGGAGCCCCGGGGAGCTGTTTTTT
15,TRBJ1-1,.,TRBV6-1,.,CASSEFGGYNTEAFF,TGTGCCAGCAGTGAATTTGGGGGGTATAACACTGAAGCTTTCTTT
14,TRBJ1-6,once,TRBV7-2,TRBD1,CASGPGRGDSPLHF,TGTGCCAGCGGCCCCGGCAGGGGGGATTCACCCCTCCACTTT
14,TRBJ2-5,.,TRBV7-8,.,CASSLRIRGETQYF,TGTGCCAGCAGCTTACGGATTAGGGGAGAGACCCAGTACTTC
13,TRBJ1-2,.,TRBV29-1,TRBD1,CSFSGTGNYGYTF,TGCAGCTTTTCCGGGACAGGGAACTATGGCTACACCTTC